This T cell receptor (beta chain) was sequenced during a study of blood T cell repertoires in COVID-19. V shed 10 bases and J shed 7 bases, with 23 bases lying between them. There are 15 residues in the CDR3. Germline loops: CDR1 SEHNR, CDR2 FQNEAQ (reference sequence). Clones were sequenced by immunoSEQ multiplex PCR, and TCRdb holds only the in-frame ones, with some missing. The profile shows over 200,000 clones, 75% to 85% of them singletons. The genes are TRBV7-9 and TRBJ2-1; tentatively, D is TRBD2 (5 bases). The sample comprised PBMCs or T cells enriched from blood (not recorded which). This sequence was found in a man aged 35-49 years who had recovered from COVID-19. The CDR3 sequence is CATIRSGLNLNEQFF. CDR3 DNA: TGTGCCACCATAAGAAGCGGTCTGAACTTGAATGAGCAGTTCTTC. Filled out from reference TRBV7-9 and TRBJ2-1, the complete variable domain reads DTGVSQNPRHKITKRGQNVTFRCDPISEHNRLYWYRQTLGQGPEFLTYFQNEAQLEKSRLLSDRFSAERPKGSFSTLEIQRTEQGDSAMYLCATIRSGLNLNEQFFGPGTRLTVL.